Each of the 32 T cell receptor beta chains below was sequenced from the same sample in a study of blood T cell repertoires in COVID-19. The repertoire was sequenced with immunoSEQ multiplex PCR; TCRdb's copy has only in-frame clones and lacks some. The sample records some 190,000 clones, roughly 80% being singletons. Input material: peripheral blood. All receptors derive from a woman older than 75 with COVID-19, enrolled during active disease.

The rearrangement uses TRBV3-1 (or the pseudogene TRBV3-2) and TRBJ2-3; 10 nucleotides match TRBD1. In germline, CDR1 is LGHDT, CDR2 YNNKEL (reference sequence). V dropped 0 bases and J dropped 4; count of bases not matched to a gene: 10. The CDR3 totals 18 residues. CDR3 sequence (DNA): TGTGCCAGCAGCCAAGAGGCATGGGGGGACAGGGGCTCAGATACGCAGTATTTT. Translated: CASSQEAWGDRGSDTQYF.

This clone was counted once. The gene calls are TRBV5-1 and TRBJ1-5; D is perhaps TRBD1 (6 bases). This CDR3 is 14 amino acids long. V gave up 4 bases and J gave up 3 bases, with 11 bases separating them. CDR1 is SGHRS, CDR2 YFSETQ, per germline. In nucleotides, the CDR3 is TGCGCCAGCAGCCCGGCAGGGGACAATCAGCCCCAGCATTTT. Its protein product is CASSPAGDNQPQHF.

J is TRBJ2-2 and V is TRBV2; 8 bases are a match to TRBD1. The CDR3 totals 15 residues. V shed 8 bases, J shed 4 bases, and the junction held 9 bases outside the gene matches. The germline CDR1 and CDR2 sequences are SNHLY and FYNNEI. CDR3 coding DNA: TGTGCCAGCGCTCAGGGGGCGCGCGGCACCGGGGAGCTGTTTTTT. Translating gives CASAQGARGTGELFF.

In this sample, this clone turned up a few times. The chain recombines TRBV5-1 with TRBJ2-1; D may be TRBD1 (6 bases). Trimming removed 1 base from V and 2 bases from J, with 10 bases in between. CDR1 and CDR2 (germline): SGHRS, YFSETQ. The CDR3 is made up of 15 amino acids. DNA of the CDR3: TGCGCCAGCAGCTTGAGCCCAGGGGCCTACAATGAGCAGTTCTTC. Encoded protein: CASSLSPGAYNEQFF.

The V and J genes are TRBV9 and TRBJ2-1; TRBD2 matches 8 bases. V was clipped by 3 bases and J by 9 bases; unmatched bases: 11. The germline V gene has CDR1 SGDLS and CDR2 YYNGEE. The CDR3 runs to 15 residues. The CDR3 protein is CASSDRSGVTVEQFF. As DNA, the CDR3 is TGTGCCAGCAGCGACCGTAGCGGGGTCACAGTTGAGCAGTTCTTC.

The chain employs TRBV2 and TRBJ2-5; D possibly corresponds to TRBD1 (5 bases). CDR1 is SNHLY and CDR2 is FYNNEI in the germline V gene. The CDR3 consists of 16 residues. Trimming took off 0 bases at V and 0 bases at J, with 11 bases between the two ends. The CDR3 region is CASSEAPPGYQETQYF. DNA of the CDR3: TGTGCCAGCAGTGAAGCGCCACCAGGGTACCAAGAGACCCAGTACTTC.

This clone has just one count. V gene TRBV3-1 (or the pseudogene TRBV3-2) combines with J gene TRBJ2-5; 8 bases line up with TRBD2. CDR1 LGHDT and CDR2 YNNKEL come from the germline V gene (reference sequence). This CDR3 spans 17 amino acids. Trimming cost V 0 bases and J 5 bases; bases outside gene matches: 11. CDR3 coding DNA: TGTGCCAGCAGCCAAGATCAGTCAAGCGGGAGATCCGAGACCCAGTACTTC. Protein product: CASSQDQSSGRSETQYF.

The genes are TRBV27 and TRBJ2-3, with D perhaps matching TRBD2 (6 bases). This CDR3 spans 19 amino acids. The V and J ends lost 7 bases and 2 bases respectively, with 28 bases between them. Per germline, CDR1 MNHEY and CDR2 SMNVEV (reference sequence). The CDR3, as DNA: TGTGCCAGCATCGGCGGAGGCGGCGGGTCGGCGGGGTACACAGATACGCAGTATTTT. Translating gives CASIGGGGGSAGYTDTQYF.

This chain links TRBV18 with TRBJ1-2; TRBD1 aligns across 7 bases. Germline V gives CDR1 KGHSH, CDR2 LQKENI. J lost 4 bases, V lost 3 bases, and 5 bases had no gene match. The CDR3 is made up of 14 amino acids. The CDR3 spells CASSPRGQTYGYTF. Here the CDR3 DNA reads TGTGCCAGCTCACCGAGGGGACAGACCTATGGCTACACCTTC.

The chain has TRBV27 and TRBJ2-2; tentatively, D is TRBD1 (5 bases). Germline CDR1 reads MNHEY; CDR2 reads SMNVEV (reference sequence). The length of the CDR3 is 14 residues. The V gene lost 5 bases and the J gene lost 1 base, with 8 bases spanning the gap. CDR3 nucleotides: TGTGCCAGCAGTCTCGACAGGAACACCGGGGAGCTGTTTTTT. Its protein is CASSLDRNTGELFF.

The rearrangement links TRBV19 to TRBJ1-3; TRBD1 matches 8 bases. This CDR3 region has 17 residues. Germline V gene data show CDR1 as LNHDA and CDR2 as SQIVND (reference sequence). With 3 bases clipped from V and 0 bases from J, the junction kept 7 bases outside the gene matches. This chain's CDR3 is CASSMELDRVSGNTIYF. CDR3 bases: TGTGCCAGTAGTATGGAATTGGACAGGGTCTCTGGAAACACCATATATTTT.

The chain combines TRBV7-9 with TRBJ1-2; D gene uncertain. The V gene's germline CDR1 is SEHNR and CDR2 FQNEAQ (reference sequence). This CDR3 has 13 residues. With 3 bases removed from V and 3 bases from J, the gap between germline ends came to 8 bases. DNA for the CDR3: TGTGCCAGCAGCTTTTCGGCGGACTATGGCTACACCTTC. Translation gives CASSFSADYGYTF.

J is TRBJ2-7 and V is TRBV5-4; possible D gene TRBD1, 5 bases. Germline loops: CDR1 SGHNT, CDR2 YYREEE (reference sequence). V was shortened by 2 bases and J by 1 base, with 7 bases between the two germline ends. The CDR3 has 13 amino acids. CDR3 in amino acids: CASSFAGSYEQYF. DNA of the CDR3: TGTGCCAGCAGCTTCGCAGGGTCCTACGAGCAGTACTTC.

This chain connects TRBV5-1 to TRBJ2-6, with TRBD1 identical over 9 bases. From germline, CDR1 is SGHRS and CDR2 YFSETQ. CDR3 length equals 17 residues. V shed 3 bases and J 2 bases; nucleotides not matched to a gene: 6. The CDR3 region is CASSWGDRAPGANVLTF. CDR3 nucleotide sequence: TGCGCCAGCAGCTGGGGGGACAGGGCCCCTGGGGCCAACGTCCTGACTTTC.

The V call is TRBV5-1, the J call TRBJ2-3; D not certain. CDR1 is SGHRS, CDR2 YFSETQ, per germline. Trimming removed 0 bases from V and 0 bases from J, with 11 bases in between. This CDR3 comprises 16 residues. The CDR3 loop is CASSLALATSTDTQYF. In DNA form, the CDR3 reads TGCGCCAGCAGCTTGGCCCTTGCGACTAGCACAGATACGCAGTATTTT.

The V call is TRBV20-1, the J call TRBJ1-4, with D perhaps matching TRBD1 (5 bases). Trimming left V 5 bases short and J 8 bases short, with 6 bases between. The CDR3 totals 10 residues. Germline CDR1 and CDR2: DFQATT and SNEGSKA (reference sequence). CDR3 amino acids: CSARGEKLFF. The CDR3 DNA is TGCAGTGCTCGGGGGGAAAAACTGTTTTTT.

The chain has TRBV4-1 and TRBJ1-2, with D possibly TRBD1 on 6 matching bases. V was cut by 8 bases and J by 4 bases, with 23 bases left in between. Germline CDR1 is MGHRA and CDR2 is YSYEKL. The CDR3 sequence is 16 residues long. In nucleotides, the CDR3 is TGCGCCAGCCGACAGGAGCTGGTGCGGATAAGCTATGGCTACACCTTC. This translates into CASRQELVRISYGYTF.

The chain has TRBV28 and TRBJ1-2; a possible D gene is TRBD1 (5 bases). The CDR3 runs 13 residues. The ends were cut back, 5 bases at V and 5 bases at J, with 12 bases in the middle. Germline loops: CDR1 MDHEN, CDR2 SYDVKM. This CDR3 is CASSPPGLYGYTF. Written as DNA, the CDR3 is TGTGCCAGCAGTCCTCCGGGACTTTATGGCTACACCTTC.

The chain is built from TRBV6-5 and TRBJ2-7, with 8 bases identical to TRBD2. After removal of 5 bases from V and 6 bases from J, the junction contained 12 bases not matched to a gene. Germline V lookup: CDR1 MNHEY, CDR2 SVGAGI. The CDR3 covers 15 residues. This CDR3 is CASSRRAGGRGEQYF. The CDR3 DNA sequence: TGTGCCAGCAGTAGACGCGCGGGGGGTCGCGGCGAGCAGTACTTC.

The chain employs TRBV27 and TRBJ1-1; 9 bases fit TRBD1. Trimming took 6 bases from V and 6 from J; bases not matched to a gene: 8. CDR3 length equals 14 residues. Germline V gene data show CDR1 as MNHEY and CDR2 as SMNVEV (reference sequence). CDR3 sequence: CASRSNRDRAEAFF. The CDR3 DNA reads TGTGCCAGCAGATCAAACAGGGACAGGGCTGAAGCTTTCTTT.

The chain employs TRBV25-1 and TRBJ1-6, with a tentative D call TRBD1 (6 bases). V was cut by 6 bases and J by 8 bases, with 20 bases left in between. The germline CDR1 and CDR2 sequences are MGHDK and SYGVNS. CDR3 length: 16 amino acids. The CDR3 loop is CASSPRGRGVDSPLHF. The CDR3 coding sequence is TGTGCCAGCAGCCCCAGGGGTCGGGGGGTAGATTCACCCCTCCACTTT. Drawing the rest from reference TRBV25-1 and TRBJ1-6, the complete variable domain is EADIYQTPRYLVIGTGKKITLECSQTMGHDKMYWYQQDPGMELHLIHYSYGVNSTEKGDLSSESTVSRIRTEHFPLTLESARPSHTSQYLCASSPRGRGVDSPLHFGNGTRLTVT.

This CDR3 is CASSHLTVEKLFF. For the CDR3, the DNA is TGTGCCAGCAGCCACCTGACAGTTGAAAAACTGTTTTTT. The genes are TRBV14 and TRBJ1-4; D may be TRBD1 (5 bases). Germline CDR1 reads SGHDN; CDR2 reads FVKESK. CDR3 length equals 13 residues. Trimming stripped 3 bases from V and 7 bases from J, with 9 bases between.

CDR3 residues: CASRRNVDEQFF. The CDR3 bases are TGTGCCAGCAGGCGGAATGTTGATGAGCAGTTCTTC. The rearrangement links TRBV12-3 or TRBV12-4 to TRBJ2-1; the D is unclear. The CDR3 contains 12 residues. The V and J ends lost 6 bases and 8 bases respectively, with 11 bases between them.

The CDR3: CASSSPGQAAYEQYF. The CDR3 region has the DNA TGTGCCAGCAGCTCCCCGGGACAGGCAGCCTACGAGCAGTACTTC. The chain uses TRBV11-2 and TRBJ2-7; 8 bases are shared with TRBD1. Germline V gene sequence: CDR1 SGHAT, CDR2 FQNNGV. The CDR3 runs to 15 residues. J gave up 2 bases and V 4 bases, and 7 bases lay outside the gene matches.

The genes are TRBV6-1 and TRBJ2-7, with 8 bases lining up with TRBD1. V lost 6 bases and J lost 6; bases outside the gene matches: 10. Per germline, CDR1 MNHNS and CDR2 SASEGT. The CDR3 consists of 14 residues. CDR3 coding DNA: TGTGCCAGCAGCCCCCAGGGGGCTATTACCGAGCAGTACTTC. Protein: CASSPQGAITEQYF.

In its sample, this clone was seen once. V is TRBV11-2 and J is TRBJ1-1; 7 bases match TRBD1. The CDR3 consists of 16 residues. Unmatched junction bases numbered 8, after V lost 3 bases and J lost 1 base. Germline V gives CDR1 SGHAT, CDR2 FQNNGV. This CDR3 is CASSFVMRGPNTEAFF. The DNA of the CDR3 is TGTGCCAGCAGCTTCGTAATGAGGGGGCCGAACACTGAAGCTTTCTTT.

The chain links TRBV6-5 to TRBJ2-1; TRBD2 matches at 13 bases. This CDR3 has 15 amino acids. The germline CDR1 and CDR2 sequences are MNHEY and SVGAGI. V was clipped by 6 bases and J by 8 bases; unmatched bases: 7. Here the CDR3 reads CASRLLAGGPDEQFF. CDR3 DNA sequence: TGTGCCAGCAGGCTACTAGCGGGGGGGCCCGATGAGCAGTTCTTC.

The rearrangement uses TRBV6-7 and TRBJ2-1; 8 bases match TRBD1. TRBV6-7 belongs to the ORF category, with a function that is uncertain. The trim removed 2 bases at V and 9 bases at J, leaving 6 bases unmatched. The CDR3 spans 14 residues. The CDR3 loop is CASSYPTGESEQFF. The CDR3 region has the DNA TGTGCCAGCAGTTACCCGACAGGGGAGTCTGAGCAGTTCTTC.

The CDR3 loop is CASSDPRPAGGDIQYF. Written as DNA, the CDR3 is TGTGCCAGCAGTGACCCCCGCCCAGCGGGGGGGGACATTCAGTACTTC. The rearrangement joins TRBV6-2 or TRBV6-3 to TRBJ2-4, with TRBD2 identical over 10 bases. This CDR3 contains 16 residues. The germline V gene encodes CDR1 MNHEY and CDR2 SVGEGT. V lost 5 bases, J lost 8 bases, and 12 bases stayed unmatched.

The V call is TRBV3-1 (or the pseudogene TRBV3-2), the J call TRBJ2-3, with 8 bases fitting TRBD2. Trimming at V came to 0 bases and at J to 10 bases, leaving 12 bases not matched to a gene. The germline gives CDR1 LGHDT, CDR2 YNNKEL (reference sequence). The length of the CDR3 is 16 residues. DNA for the CDR3: TGTGCCAGCAGCCAAGATGACGTGGCGGGGGGAAGATCGCAGTATTTT. Translated: CASSQDDVAGGRSQYF.

The chain has TRBV24-1 and TRBJ1-4, with TRBD1 matching 7 bases. The CDR3 is made up of 15 amino acids. With 4 bases clipped from V and 3 bases from J, the junction kept 4 bases outside the gene matches. From germline, CDR1 is KGHDR and CDR2 SFDVKD. Here the CDR3 reads CATSDKGGPNEKLFF. The CDR3 nucleotides are TGTGCCACCAGTGACAAAGGGGGCCCTAATGAAAAACTGTTTTTT.

This CDR3 is CASRPRRSYEQYF. CDR3 nucleotide sequence: TGTGCCAGCAGGCCCAGGAGGTCCTACGAGCAGTACTTC. This chain joins TRBV12-3 or TRBV12-4 and TRBJ2-7; a weak D match, TRBD2 (5 bases). The CDR3 has 13 residues. Deletions cut 6 bases from V and 1 base from J, with 10 bases between.